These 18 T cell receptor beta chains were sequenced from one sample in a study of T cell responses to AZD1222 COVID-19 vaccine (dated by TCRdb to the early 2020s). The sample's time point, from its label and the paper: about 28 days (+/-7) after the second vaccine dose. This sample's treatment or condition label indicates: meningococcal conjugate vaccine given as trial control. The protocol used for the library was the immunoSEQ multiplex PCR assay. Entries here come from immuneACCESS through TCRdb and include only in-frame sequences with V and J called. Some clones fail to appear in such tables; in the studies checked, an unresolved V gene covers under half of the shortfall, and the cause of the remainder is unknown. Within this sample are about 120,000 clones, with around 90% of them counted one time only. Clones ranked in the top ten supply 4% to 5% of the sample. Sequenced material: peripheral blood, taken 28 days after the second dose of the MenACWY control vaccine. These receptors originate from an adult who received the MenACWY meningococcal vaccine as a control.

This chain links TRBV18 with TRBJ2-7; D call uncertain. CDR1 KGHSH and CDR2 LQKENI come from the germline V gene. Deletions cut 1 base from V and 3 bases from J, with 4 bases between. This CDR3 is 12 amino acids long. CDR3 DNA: TGTGCCAGCTCACCACGAGGCTACGAGCAGTACGTC. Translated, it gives CASSPRGYEQYV.

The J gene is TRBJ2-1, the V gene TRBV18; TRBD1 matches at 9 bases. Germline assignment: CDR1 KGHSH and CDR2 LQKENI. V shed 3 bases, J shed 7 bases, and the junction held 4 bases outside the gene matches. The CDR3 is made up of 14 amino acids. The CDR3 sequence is CASSPGQGWNEQFF. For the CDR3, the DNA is TGTGCCAGCTCACCGGGACAGGGCTGGAATGAGCAGTTCTTC.

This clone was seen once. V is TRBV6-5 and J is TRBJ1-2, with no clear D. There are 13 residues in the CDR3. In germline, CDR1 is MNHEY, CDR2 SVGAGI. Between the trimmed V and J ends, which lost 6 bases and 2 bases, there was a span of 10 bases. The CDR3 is CASRLTANYGYTF. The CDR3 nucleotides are TGTGCCAGCAGGTTGACTGCCAACTATGGCTACACCTTC.

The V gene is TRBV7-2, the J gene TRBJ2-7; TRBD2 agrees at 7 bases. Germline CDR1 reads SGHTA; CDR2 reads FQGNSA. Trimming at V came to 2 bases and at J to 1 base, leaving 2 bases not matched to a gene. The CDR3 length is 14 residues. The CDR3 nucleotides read TGTGCCAGCAGCTTAACTAGCGTATCCTACGAGCAGTACTTC. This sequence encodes CASSLTSVSYEQYF.

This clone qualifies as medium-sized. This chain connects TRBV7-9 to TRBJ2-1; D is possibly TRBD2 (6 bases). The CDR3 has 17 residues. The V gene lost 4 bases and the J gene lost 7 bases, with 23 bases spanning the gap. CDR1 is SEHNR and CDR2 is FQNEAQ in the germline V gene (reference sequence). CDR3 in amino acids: CASSSIWWGVVVNEQFF. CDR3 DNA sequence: TGTGCCAGCAGCTCTATTTGGTGGGGGGTGGTAGTAAATGAGCAGTTCTTC.

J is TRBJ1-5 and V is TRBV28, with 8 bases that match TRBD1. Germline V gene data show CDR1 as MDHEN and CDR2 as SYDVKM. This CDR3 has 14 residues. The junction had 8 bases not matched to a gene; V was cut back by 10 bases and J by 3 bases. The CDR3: CATQDRGDNQPQHF. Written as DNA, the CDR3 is TGTGCCACGCAAGACAGGGGAGACAATCAGCCCCAGCATTTT.

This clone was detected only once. CDR3 sequence reads: CARSLGEDPFRSPLHF. The CDR3 nucleotides are TGTGCCAGAAGCTTGGGAGAAGATCCCTTTCGATCACCCCTCCACTTT. The chain carries TRBV5-3 and TRBJ1-6, with no clear D. TRBV5-3 is placed among ORFs of uncertain function. V lost 0 bases and J 10 bases, leaving 17 bases between the germline ends. This CDR3 is 16 amino acids long.

CDR3 coding DNA: TGTGCCAGTAGTGACAGGGCTAGGGAGACCCAGTACTTC. Translating gives CASSDRARETQYF. The rearrangement uses TRBV19 and TRBJ2-5; 7 positions match TRBD1. Losses at the gene ends were 5 bases for V and 5 bases for J; bases not matched to a gene: 5. CDR1 LNHDA and CDR2 SQIVND come from the germline V gene (reference sequence). The CDR3 spans 13 residues.

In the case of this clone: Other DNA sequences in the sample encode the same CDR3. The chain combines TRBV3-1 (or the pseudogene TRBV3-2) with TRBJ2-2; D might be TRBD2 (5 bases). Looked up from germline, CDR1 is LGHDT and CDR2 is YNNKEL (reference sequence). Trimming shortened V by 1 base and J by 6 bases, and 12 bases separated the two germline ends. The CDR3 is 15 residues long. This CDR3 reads CASSQGTSRAGELFF. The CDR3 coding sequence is TGTGCCAGCAGCCAAGGTACTAGTAGAGCCGGGGAGCTGTTTTTT.

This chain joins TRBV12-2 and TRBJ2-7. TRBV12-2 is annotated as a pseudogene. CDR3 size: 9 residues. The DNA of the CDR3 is TGTGCAAGTCGCGGCGAGCAGTACTTC. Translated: CASRGEQYF.

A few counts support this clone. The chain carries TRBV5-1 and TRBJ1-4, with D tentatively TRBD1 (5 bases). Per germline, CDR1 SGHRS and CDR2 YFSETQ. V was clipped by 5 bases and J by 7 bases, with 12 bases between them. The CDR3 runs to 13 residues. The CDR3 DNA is TGCGCCAGCAGTTCCCAGGGTACTGAAAAACTGTTTTTT. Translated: CASSSQGTEKLFF.

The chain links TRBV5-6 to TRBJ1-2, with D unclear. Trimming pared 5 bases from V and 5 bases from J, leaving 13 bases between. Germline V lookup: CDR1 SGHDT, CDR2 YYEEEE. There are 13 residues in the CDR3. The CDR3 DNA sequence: TGTGCCAGCAGGTCCTGGGCTGGTTATGGCTACACCTTC. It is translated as CASRSWAGYGYTF. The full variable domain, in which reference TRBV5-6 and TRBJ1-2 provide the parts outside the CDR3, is DAGVTQSPTHLIKTRGQQVTLRCSPKSGHDTVSWYQQALGQGPQFIFQYYEEEERQRGNFPDRFSGHQFPNYSSELNVNALLLGDSALYLCASRSWAGYGYTFGSGTRLTVV.

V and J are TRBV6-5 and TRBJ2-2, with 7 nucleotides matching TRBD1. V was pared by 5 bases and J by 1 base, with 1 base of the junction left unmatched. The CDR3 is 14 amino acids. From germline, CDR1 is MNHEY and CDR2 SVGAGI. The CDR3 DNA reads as TGTGCCAGCAGTACAGGGGAGAACACCGGGGAGCTGTTTTTT. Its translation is CASSTGENTGELFF.

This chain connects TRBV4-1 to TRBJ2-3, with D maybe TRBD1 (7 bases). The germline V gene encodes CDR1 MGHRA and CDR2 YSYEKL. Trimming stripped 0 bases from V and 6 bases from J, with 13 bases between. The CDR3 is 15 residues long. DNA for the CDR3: TGCGCCAGCAGCCAAGATGGCCAGGGGGGTGATACGCAGTATTTT. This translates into CASSQDGQGGDTQYF.

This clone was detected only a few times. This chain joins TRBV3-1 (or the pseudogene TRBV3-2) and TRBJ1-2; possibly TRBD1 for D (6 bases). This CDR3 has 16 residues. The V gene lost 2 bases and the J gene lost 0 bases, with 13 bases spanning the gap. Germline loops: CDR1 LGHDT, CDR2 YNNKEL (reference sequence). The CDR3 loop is CASSQRAGVANYGYTF. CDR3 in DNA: TGTGCCAGCAGCCAACGCGCAGGGGTAGCTAACTATGGCTACACCTTC.

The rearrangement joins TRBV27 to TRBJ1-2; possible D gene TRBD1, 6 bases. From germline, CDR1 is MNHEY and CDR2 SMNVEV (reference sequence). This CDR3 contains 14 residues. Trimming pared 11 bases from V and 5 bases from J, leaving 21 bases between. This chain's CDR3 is CAGPLDRPIYGYTF. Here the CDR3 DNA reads TGTGCCGGACCCCTGGACAGACCGATATATGGCTACACCTTC.

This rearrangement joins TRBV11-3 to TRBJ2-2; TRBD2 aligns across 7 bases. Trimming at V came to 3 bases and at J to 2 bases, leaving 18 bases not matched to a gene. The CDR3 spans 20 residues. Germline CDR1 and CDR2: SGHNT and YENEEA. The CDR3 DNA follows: TGTGCCAGCAGCTTGTCAGGGTGGGGGACTACAAGAAATAACACCGGGGAGCTGTTTTTT. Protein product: CASSLSGWGTTRNNTGELFF.

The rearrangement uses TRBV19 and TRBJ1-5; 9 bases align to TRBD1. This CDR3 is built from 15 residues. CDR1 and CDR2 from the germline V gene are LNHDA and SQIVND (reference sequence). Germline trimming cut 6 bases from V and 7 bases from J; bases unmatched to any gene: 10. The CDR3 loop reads CASRRQDRGGQPQHF. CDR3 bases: TGTGCCAGTAGGCGTCAGGACAGGGGTGGGCAGCCCCAGCATTTT.